Each of the 6 T cell receptor beta chains below was sequenced from the same sample in a study of response to subunit inactivated influenza vaccine. A single record per CDR3 protein comes from TCRdb applying MiXCR to the RT-PCR reads. The sample consists of fewer than 700,000 distinct CDR3 sequences, roughly 13% of them appearing once. This specimen was PBMCs from blood, taken about 40 days after vaccination. Receptors were obtained from a man between 45 and 60 years old who received an inactivated influenza vaccine.

There are a few counts of this clonotype. This rearrangement joins TRBV10-3 to TRBJ2-3, with D possibly being TRBD2 (5 bases). The CDR3 is 15 amino acids. Germline CDR1 and CDR2: ENHRY and SYGVKD. Trimming took off 4 bases at V and 4 bases at J, with 15 bases between the two ends. CDR3 bases: TGTGCCATCAGTGTGGTGGAGGCGATACCAGATACGCAGTATTTT. Translation gives CAISVVEAIPDTQYF.

The chain carries TRBV5-1 and TRBJ2-2; 10 bases are shared with TRBD1. Trimming took 5 bases from V and 2 from J; bases not matched to a gene: 3. This CDR3 is built from 15 residues. Germline V gene lookup returns CDR1 SGHRS and CDR2 YFSETQ. The CDR3 sequence: CASRGQGINTGELFF. The CDR3 DNA sequence: TGCGCCAGCAGGGGACAGGGGATAAACACCGGGGAGCTGTTTTTT.

The sample holds many counts of this clonotype. J is TRBJ2-2 and V is TRBV29-1; D is uncertain. The germline V and J ends were trimmed by 3 bases and 4 bases, with 9 bases remaining between them. Germline V CDR1 and CDR2: SQVTM, ANQGSEA. This CDR3 comprises 13 residues. CDR3 in amino acids: CSVEGRSTGELFF. CDR3 DNA sequence: TGCAGCGTTGAGGGCAGATCCACCGGGGAGCTGTTTTTT.

The chain has TRBV25-1 and TRBJ2-1, with D perhaps TRBD2 (5 bases). There are 15 residues in the CDR3. Germline V CDR1 and CDR2: MGHDK, SYGVNS. V lost 3 bases to trimming and J lost 8 bases, with 17 bases between them. The CDR3 DNA is TGTGCCAGCAGTGATCTTAGGGCTAGCCAGGATGAGCAGTTCTTC. Protein sequence: CASSDLRASQDEQFF.

V and J are TRBV29-1 and TRBJ2-1; possible D gene TRBD2, 5 bases. Trimming left V 4 bases short and J 0 bases short, with 13 bases between. The CDR3 is 15 amino acids. The germline V gene encodes CDR1 SQVTM and CDR2 ANQGSEA. CDR3 residues: CSVVGGLASYNEQFF. Here the CDR3 DNA reads TGCAGCGTTGTGGGCGGGCTGGCCTCCTACAATGAGCAGTTCTTC.

This clonotype was detected a few times. The chain carries TRBV2 and TRBJ2-1; 8 bases agree with TRBD2. V lost 3 bases and J lost 3; bases outside the gene matches: 7. Germline assignment: CDR1 SNHLY and CDR2 FYNNEI. The CDR3 runs to 16 residues. This chain's CDR3 is CASSEGGLVRYNEQFF. DNA of the CDR3: TGTGCCAGCAGTGAGGGGGGACTAGTCCGCTACAATGAGCAGTTCTTC.